The 18 T cell receptor beta chains in this list originate from one sample, sequenced in a study of OX40 agonist ivuxolimab in advanced cancers. Profiled with immunoSEQ multiplex PCR; TCRdb holds only in-frame clones, not every one. Seen here are roughly 76,000 clones, around 86% observed once, and the top ten hold approximately 7.7%. The sample was CD4+ or CD8+ T cells sorted from blood, taken in a trial of the OX40 agonist ivuxolimab. Receptors were obtained from an adult with an advanced solid tumor such as melanoma, head and neck, liver or kidney cancer.

The chain employs TRBV30 and TRBJ1-1; D uncertain. In germline, CDR1 is GTSNPN, CDR2 SVGIG (reference sequence). The V gene lost 0 bases and the J gene lost 1 base, with 6 bases spanning the gap. This CDR3 has 13 amino acids. The CDR3 reads CAWSVTANTEAFF. The CDR3, as DNA: TGTGCCTGGAGTGTGACGGCGAACACTGAAGCTTTCTTT. Using reference TRBV30 and TRBJ1-1 for the parts outside the CDR3, the full variable domain is SQTIHQWPATLVQPVGSPLSLECTVEGTSNPNLYWYRQAAGRGLQLLFYSVGIGQISSEVPQNLSASRPQDRQFILSSKKLLLSDSGFYLCAWSVTANTEAFFGQGTRLTVV.

V usage is TRBV5-6 and J usage is TRBJ2-1; no reliable D call. CDR1 and CDR2 (germline): SGHDT, YYEEEE. This CDR3 region has 11 residues. V was pared by 0 bases and J by 9 bases, with 4 bases between. CDR3 region: CASSLGGEQFF. As DNA, the CDR3 is TGTGCCAGCAGCTTGGGAGGTGAGCAGTTCTTC. The variable domain in full, with the rest retrieved from reference TRBV5-6 and TRBJ2-1, is DAGVTQSPTHLIKTRGQQVTLRCSPKSGHDTVSWYQQALGQGPQFIFQYYEEEERQRGNFPDRFSGHQFPNYSSELNVNALLLGDSALYLCASSLGGEQFFGPGTRLTVL.

The chain has TRBV21-1 and TRBJ2-7; the tabulated D call, TRBD1, remains unverified against the DNA. TRBV21-1 has pseudogene status. The CDR3 extends over 13 amino acids. In nucleotides, the CDR3 is TGTGCCAGCAGCAAAACAGGGGCCTACGAGCAGTACTTC. Translated, it gives CASSKTGAYEQYF.

This clone turned up a few times. This sequence joins TRBV19 and TRBJ1-5; no reliable D call. The germline CDR1 and CDR2 sequences are LNHDA and SQIVND (reference sequence). The CDR3 extends over 13 amino acids. V was shortened by 7 bases and J by 3 bases, with 10 bases between the two germline ends. CDR3 protein: CASTETNNQPQHF. DNA of the CDR3: TGTGCCAGTACGGAGACAAACAATCAGCCCCAGCATTTT.

The chain is built from TRBV18 and TRBJ1-4, with 9 bases identical to TRBD1. Germline-derived CDR1 and CDR2 are KGHSH and LQKENI. There are 15 residues in the CDR3. V gave up 4 bases and J gave up 8 bases; unmatched junction bases: 8. For the CDR3, the DNA is TGTGCCAGCTCACGTCAGACAGGGGGAGGCGAAAAACTGTTTTTT. The encoded protein is CASSRQTGGGEKLFF.

The chain links TRBV9 to TRBJ2-3; D is undetermined. This CDR3 has 14 amino acids. Trimming took 7 bases from V and 2 from J, leaving 14 bases between them. Germline CDR1 is SGDLS and CDR2 is YYNGEE. CDR3 sequence: CASSRQEPTDTQYF. DNA of the CDR3: TGTGCCAGCTCCAGGCAGGAACCCACAGATACGCAGTATTTT.

The rearrangement uses TRBV7-9 and TRBJ2-7; D may be TRBD2 (5 bases). Germline V gene data show CDR1 as SEHNR and CDR2 as FQNEAQ (reference sequence). Trimming pared 3 bases from V and 7 bases from J, leaving 13 bases between. The CDR3 spans 13 residues. CDR3 nucleotides: TGTGCCAGCAGCTTGGCCGGGATTTATGAGCAGTACTTC. Translated: CASSLAGIYEQYF.

The chain combines TRBV5-4 with TRBJ1-6; 9 bases fit TRBD1. The junction had 7 bases not matched to a gene; V was cut back by 3 bases and J by 9 bases. The CDR3 consists of 15 residues. CDR1 is SGHNT, CDR2 YYREEE, per germline (reference sequence). CDR3 coding DNA: TGTGCCAGCAGCTCCCCACAGGGGGCAGGTTCACCCCTCCACTTT. Translated: CASSSPQGAGSPLHF.

Only one count was recorded for this clone. This chain joins TRBV6-5 and TRBJ2-2; TRBD2 matches 8 bases. Losses at the gene ends were 5 bases for V and 1 base for J; bases not matched to a gene: 3. The V gene's germline CDR1 is MNHEY and CDR2 SVGAGI. CDR3 length: 15 residues. DNA for the CDR3: TGTGCCAGCAGTGGTCTAGCGGGGAACACCGGGGAGCTGTTTTTT. It translates to CASSGLAGNTGELFF.

The chain recombines TRBV4-1 with TRBJ2-2; D uncertain. Trimming removed 1 base from V and 1 base from J, with 7 bases in between. Germline values: CDR1 MGHRA, CDR2 YSYEKL. This CDR3 is built from 15 residues. The CDR3 sequence: CASSQGQVNTGELFF. In DNA form, the CDR3 reads TGCGCCAGCAGCCAAGGGCAGGTGAACACCGGGGAGCTGTTTTTT.

V is TRBV30 and J is TRBJ2-7; a weak D match, TRBD2 (6 bases). V was cut by 5 bases and J by 3 bases, with 20 bases left in between. This CDR3 has 15 amino acids. Germline CDR1 reads GTSNPN; CDR2 reads SVGIG (reference sequence). CDR3 sequence: CAWSTPKRVLYEQYF. In DNA form, the CDR3 reads TGTGCCTGGTCCACACCGAAGCGGGTGCTCTACGAGCAGTACTTC. The complete variable domain, with remaining parts taken from reference TRBV30 and TRBJ2-7, reads SQTIHQWPATLVQPVGSPLSLECTVEGTSNPNLYWYRQAAGRGLQLLFYSVGIGQISSEVPQNLSASRPQDRQFILSSKKLLLSDSGFYLCAWSTPKRVLYEQYFGPGTRLTVT.

CDR3 sequence reads: CASSPGTVNEKLFF. As DNA, the CDR3 is TGCGCCAGCAGCCCCGGGACAGTCAATGAAAAACTGTTTTTT. The chain is built from TRBV5-1 and TRBJ1-4; 7 positions agree with TRBD1. In germline, CDR1 is SGHRS, CDR2 YFSETQ. The CDR3 extends over 14 amino acids. The V gene end was trimmed by 4 bases and the J gene end by 5 bases; junction bases not matched to a gene: 5. Full variable domain (missing parts from reference TRBV5-1 and TRBJ1-4): KAGVTQTPRYLIKTRGQQVTLSCSPISGHRSVSWYQQTPGQGLQFLFEYFSETQRNKGNFPGRFSGRQFSNSRSEMNVSTLELGDSALYLCASSPGTVNEKLFFGSGTQLSVL.

This clone was seen a single time. This chain uses TRBV5-1 with TRBJ1-1; 8 bases map to TRBD1. V was pared by 4 bases and J by 7 bases, with 15 bases of the junction left unmatched. CDR1 and CDR2 (germline): SGHRS, YFSETQ. The CDR3 is 16 residues long. For the CDR3, the DNA is TGCGCCAGCAGCCACTCTACGACAGGGGTCGCCCTTGAAGCTTTCTTT. This sequence encodes CASSHSTTGVALEAFF.

This rearrangement joins TRBV25-1 to TRBJ2-2; D may be TRBD1 (6 bases). With 2 bases removed from V and 9 bases from J, the gap between germline ends came to 19 bases. The CDR3 covers 16 residues. Germline CDR1 reads MGHDK; CDR2 reads SYGVNS. The CDR3 nucleotides are TGTGCCAGCAGTGAAATGGGGGCGGTACGAACGCGGGAGCTGTTTTTT. Amino acids: CASSEMGAVRTRELFF.

J is TRBJ2-2 and V is TRBV18; weak D call: TRBD1 (5 bases). Per germline, CDR1 KGHSH and CDR2 LQKENI. This CDR3 region has 15 residues. Trimming left V 3 bases short and J 1 base short, with 9 bases between. The CDR3 DNA reads TGTGCCAGCTCACCGTCCACAGGGAACACCGGGGAGCTGTTTTTT. Amino acid sequence: CASSPSTGNTGELFF.

The J gene is TRBJ1-4, the V gene TRBV28; 8 bases match TRBD1. This CDR3 has 16 residues. The V gene end was trimmed by 5 bases and the J gene end by 4 bases; junction bases not matched to a gene: 9. CDR1 and CDR2 from the germline V gene are MDHEN and SYDVKM. The CDR3 loop is CASSPWVGTGNEKLFF. In nucleotides, the CDR3 is TGTGCCAGCAGTCCCTGGGTCGGGACAGGTAATGAAAAACTGTTTTTT.

The genes are TRBV7-2 and TRBJ2-7; 7 bases match TRBD2. This CDR3 has 14 amino acids. The V gene end was trimmed by 1 base and the J gene end by 3 bases; junction bases not matched to a gene: 3. Germline V CDR1 and CDR2: SGHTA, FQGNSA. CDR3 amino acids: CASSLGASGYEQYF. CDR3 DNA: TGTGCCAGCAGCTTAGGGGCTAGCGGCTACGAGCAGTACTTC.

The rearrangement joins TRBV4-2 to TRBJ1-2; D call uncertain. CDR3 length: 14 residues. Germline loops: CDR1 LGHNA, CDR2 YNFKEQ. V gave up 3 bases and J gave up 0 bases, with 8 bases separating them. In DNA form, the CDR3 reads TGTGCCAGCAGCCAGGGAGCAGCTAACTATGGCTACACCTTC. As protein: CASSQGAANYGYTF.